These 19 T cell receptor beta chains were sequenced from one sample in a study of a mutant IDH1 vaccine in newly diagnosed glioma. The method was immunoSEQ multiplex PCR; TCRdb's version includes in-frame clones alone and lacks a portion of them. The sample lists 25,000 to 35,000 clones, approximately 90% seen once, with over 4% in the top ten. The time point: baseline, week 1 (first vaccination visit). The treatment is: pre-vaccination baseline after standard-of-care therapy. The material sequenced was PBMCs, taken from a glioma patient treated with radiotherapy, temozolomide or both. Receptors were obtained from a woman aged 40 to 50 with glioma.

The chain has TRBV7-2 and TRBJ2-7, with 8 bases identical to TRBD1. Germline loops: CDR1 SGHTA, CDR2 FQGNSA. This CDR3 has 14 amino acids. The junction had 6 bases not matched to a gene; V was cut back by 5 bases and J by 3 bases. The CDR3 region is CASSLDRASYEQYF. The CDR3 DNA sequence: TGTGCCAGCAGCCTGGACAGGGCCAGCTACGAGCAGTACTTC.

The chain carries TRBV20-1 and TRBJ1-2, with TRBD1 matching 11 bases. CDR3 length equals 11 residues. The germline CDR1 and CDR2 sequences are DFQATT and SNEGSKA (reference sequence). The ends lost 6 bases at V and 13 bases at J; junction bases unmatched: 7. CDR3 DNA: TGCAGTGCCCGGACAGGGGGCCGCTCCACCTTC. Its protein is CSARTGGRSTF.

The V and J genes are TRBV2 and TRBJ2-6, with 9 bases matching TRBD1. The germline CDR1 and CDR2 sequences are SNHLY and FYNNEI. This CDR3 is built from 17 residues. Trimming at V came to 3 bases and at J to 0 bases, leaving 3 bases not matched to a gene. CDR3 amino acids: CASSEGTGFSGANVLTF. In DNA, the CDR3 is TGTGCCAGCAGTGAGGGGACAGGGTTCTCTGGGGCCAACGTCCTGACTTTC. Variable domain in full (rest from reference TRBV2 and TRBJ2-6): EPEVTQTPSHQVTQMGQEVILRCVPISNHLYFYWYRQILGQKVEFLVSFYNNEISEKSEIFDDQFSVERPDGSNFTLKIRSTKLEDSAMYFCASSEGTGFSGANVLTFGAGSRLTVL.

The rearrangement uses TRBV6-5 and TRBJ1-3; D is undetermined. CDR3 length equals 13 residues. The germline gives CDR1 MNHEY, CDR2 SVGAGI. Deletions cut 2 bases from V and 2 bases from J, with 4 bases between. The CDR3 reads CASSYDPGNTIYF. As DNA, the CDR3 is TGTGCCAGCAGTTACGACCCTGGAAACACCATATATTTT.

This clone was observed once. This chain joins TRBV27 and TRBJ1-1, with 8 bases identical to TRBD1. Trimming removed 2 bases from V and 1 base from J; junction bases left unmatched: 9. The CDR3 length is 17 residues. CDR1 MNHEY and CDR2 SMNVEV come from the germline V gene (reference sequence). CDR3 nucleotide sequence: TGTGCCAGCAGTTTAAGCCCACAGGGGGTGGGGAACACTGAAGCTTTCTTT. Translated, it gives CASSLSPQGVGNTEAFF.

V is TRBV5-1 and J is TRBJ2-5; TRBD1 matches at 7 bases. Germline V gene sequence: CDR1 SGHRS, CDR2 YFSETQ. This CDR3 has 15 amino acids. With 2 bases clipped from V and 3 bases from J, the junction kept 7 bases outside the gene matches. The CDR3 DNA follows: TGCGCCAGCAGCTTATCCGGGACAGCAAAAGAGACCCAGTACTTC. Translation: CASSLSGTAKETQYF.

This clone was detected a few times. This sequence joins TRBV6-5 and TRBJ1-3; tentative D call: TRBD1 (6 bases). CDR3 length: 13 residues. Trimming took 5 bases from V and 4 from J, leaving 9 bases between them. CDR1 and CDR2 from the germline V gene are MNHEY and SVGAGI. The CDR3 DNA is TGTGCCAGCAGTCCCGACAGGGGAAACACCATATATTTT. This encodes CASSPDRGNTIYF.

The chain is built from TRBV4-1 and TRBJ2-3, with D unclear. V was shortened by 0 bases and J by 8 bases, with 12 bases between the two germline ends. There are 14 residues in the CDR3. Germline V gene sequence: CDR1 MGHRA, CDR2 YSYEKL. The CDR3 nucleotides are TGCGCCAGCAGCCAAGATGTTACCGGTCGTACGCAGTATTTT. Protein: CASSQDVTGRTQYF.

V gene TRBV6-1 combines with J gene TRBJ2-3, with no clear D. The CDR3 contains 14 residues. With 4 bases removed from V and 2 bases from J, the gap between germline ends came to 10 bases. The germline V gene encodes CDR1 MNHNS and CDR2 SASEGT. This chain's CDR3 is CASSVQKNTDTQYF. The CDR3 DNA reads TGTGCCAGCAGTGTGCAGAAAAACACAGATACGCAGTATTTT.

This sequence joins TRBV4-1 and TRBJ2-6; D not certain. The CDR3 totals 17 residues. Germline lookup yields CDR1 MGHRA and CDR2 YSYEKL. Trimming pared 1 base from V and 4 bases from J, leaving 14 bases between. CDR3 region: CASSQGPRGPGANVLTF. Here the CDR3 DNA reads TGCGCCAGCAGCCAAGGGCCTCGTGGTCCAGGGGCCAACGTCCTGACTTTC.

In its sample, this clone was seen a few times. The chain uses TRBV7-2 and TRBJ1-3, with 7 positions matching TRBD1. CDR1 is SGHTA and CDR2 is FQGNSA in the germline V gene. Trimming at V came to 3 bases and at J to 0 bases, leaving 11 bases not matched to a gene. The CDR3 loop spans 18 amino acids. The CDR3 DNA reads as TGTGCCAGCAGCTTTCGGGACAGATCGCTTAGCTCTGGAAACACCATATATTTT. Translated: CASSFRDRSLSSGNTIYF.

V usage is TRBV11-3 and J usage is TRBJ2-1; the match to TRBD2 covers 15 bases. The germline V gene has CDR1 SGHNT and CDR2 YENEEA. The CDR3 has 18 residues. Losses at the gene ends were 9 bases for V and 0 bases for J; bases not matched to a gene: 9. For the CDR3, the DNA is TGTGCCAGGTCATTAGGACTAGCGGGGGGGCACTCCTACAATGAGCAGTTCTTC. This codes for CARSLGLAGGHSYNEQFF.

The V call is TRBV5-4, the J call TRBJ2-2, with D perhaps TRBD1 (7 bases). Trimming took off 5 bases at V and 0 bases at J, with 14 bases between the two ends. The CDR3 sequence is 16 residues long. CDR1 is SGHNT, CDR2 YYREEE, per germline (reference sequence). CDR3 DNA: TGTGCCAGCAGGCGGGAACAGGGGACGAACACCGGGGAGCTGTTTTTT. Protein product: CASRREQGTNTGELFF.

The rearrangement links TRBV19 to TRBJ1-3; perhaps TRBD1 as D (5 bases). Germline loops: CDR1 LNHDA, CDR2 SQIVND (reference sequence). This CDR3 spans 13 amino acids. The germline V and J ends were trimmed by 10 bases and 5 bases, with 15 bases remaining between them. CDR3 coding DNA: TGTGCCACCTCGACAGTTCCCAGAAACACCATATATTTT. The encoded protein is CATSTVPRNTIYF. Using reference TRBV19 and TRBJ1-3 for the parts outside the CDR3, the full variable domain is DGGITQSPKYLFRKEGQNVTLSCEQNLNHDAMYWYRQDPGQGLRLIYYSQIVNDFQKGDIAEGYSVSREKKESFPLTVTSAQKNPTAFYLCATSTVPRNTIYFGEGSWLTVV.

The rearrangement links TRBV7-2 to TRBJ2-4, with 8 bases aligning to TRBD2. The germline CDR1 and CDR2 sequences are SGHTA and FQGNSA. J was trimmed by 6 bases and V by 5 bases; bases with no gene match: 6. This CDR3 has 14 residues. The CDR3 DNA follows: TGTGCCAGCAGCAAGGGACTAGGGGGAAACATTCAGTACTTC. It specifies CASSKGLGGNIQYF.

This chain uses TRBV7-8 with TRBJ2-1; TRBD2 might be the D (6 bases). V lost 1 base to trimming and J lost 2 bases, with 12 bases between them. Per germline, CDR1 SGHVS and CDR2 FQNEAQ. CDR3 length: 16 residues. Here the CDR3 reads CASSLGGVPTYNEQFF. The DNA for the CDR3 is TGTGCCAGCAGCTTAGGCGGGGTCCCCACCTACAATGAGCAGTTCTTC.

The chain employs TRBV20-1 and TRBJ2-1, with D hard to call. The germline V gene has CDR1 DFQATT and CDR2 SNEGSKA (reference sequence). The CDR3 contains 11 residues. V was trimmed by 2 bases and J by 6 bases, leaving 5 bases between them. Written as DNA, the CDR3 is TGCAGTGCTAGACTAGTCAATGAGCAGTTCTTC. Protein product: CSARLVNEQFF.

The chain carries TRBV15 and TRBJ1-2; D not certain. Germline V gene sequence: CDR1 LNHNV, CDR2 YYDKDF (reference sequence). The CDR3 extends over 12 amino acids. With 0 bases removed from V and 8 bases from J, the gap between germline ends came to 7 bases. CDR3 sequence (DNA): TGTGCCACCAGCAGAGATCTCCGCGGCTACACCTTC. Translation: CATSRDLRGYTF.

This chain connects TRBV5-1 to TRBJ1-5, with D perhaps TRBD1 (6 bases). This CDR3 comprises 13 residues. CDR1 is SGHRS, CDR2 YFSETQ, per germline. The V end lost 1 base, the J end lost 5 bases, and 7 bases lay between the germline ends. CDR3 sequence (DNA): TGCGCCAGCAGCTTGAACAGGGATCAGCCCCAGCATTTT. This translates into CASSLNRDQPQHF.